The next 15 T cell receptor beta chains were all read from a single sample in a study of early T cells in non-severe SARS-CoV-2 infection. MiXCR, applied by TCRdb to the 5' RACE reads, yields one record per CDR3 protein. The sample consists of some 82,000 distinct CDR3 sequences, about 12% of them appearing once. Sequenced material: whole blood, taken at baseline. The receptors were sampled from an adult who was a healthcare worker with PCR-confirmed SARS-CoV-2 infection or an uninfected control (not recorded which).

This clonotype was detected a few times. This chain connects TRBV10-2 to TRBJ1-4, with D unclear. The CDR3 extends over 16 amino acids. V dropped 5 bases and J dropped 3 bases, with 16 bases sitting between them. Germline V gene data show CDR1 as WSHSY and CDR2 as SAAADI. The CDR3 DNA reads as TGCGCCAGCAGTAGCGGACCGGGAACGGCTAATGAAAAACTGTTTTTT. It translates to CASSSGPGTANEKLFF.

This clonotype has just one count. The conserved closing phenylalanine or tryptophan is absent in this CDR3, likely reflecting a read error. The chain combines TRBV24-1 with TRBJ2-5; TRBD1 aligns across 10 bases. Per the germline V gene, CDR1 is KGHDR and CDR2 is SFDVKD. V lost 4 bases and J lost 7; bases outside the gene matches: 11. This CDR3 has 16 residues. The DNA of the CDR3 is TGTGCCACCAGTGACTCACCGGGACAGGGGAGAGGGACCCAGTACTAC. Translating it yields CATSDSPGQGRGTQYY.

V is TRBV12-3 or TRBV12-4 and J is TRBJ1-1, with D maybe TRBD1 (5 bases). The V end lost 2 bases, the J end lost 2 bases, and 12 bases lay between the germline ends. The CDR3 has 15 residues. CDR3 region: CASSLSVQGNTEAFF. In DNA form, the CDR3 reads TGTGCCAGCAGTTTATCGGTGCAGGGAAACACTGAAGCTTTCTTT.

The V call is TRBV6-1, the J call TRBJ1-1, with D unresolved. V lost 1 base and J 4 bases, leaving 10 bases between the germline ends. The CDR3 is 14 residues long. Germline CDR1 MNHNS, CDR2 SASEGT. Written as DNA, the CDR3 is TGTGCCAGCAGTGAAGGGTCCCGGACCACTGAAGCTTTCTTT. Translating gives CASSEGSRTTEAFF.

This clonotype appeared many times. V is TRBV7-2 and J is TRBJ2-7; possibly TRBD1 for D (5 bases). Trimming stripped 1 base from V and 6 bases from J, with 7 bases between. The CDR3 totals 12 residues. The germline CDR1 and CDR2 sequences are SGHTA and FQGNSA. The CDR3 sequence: CASSLVRGEQYF. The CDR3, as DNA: TGTGCCAGCAGCTTAGTTAGGGGCGAGCAGTACTTC. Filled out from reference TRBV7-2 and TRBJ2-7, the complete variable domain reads GAGVSQSPSNKVTEKGKDVELRCDPISGHTALYWYRQSLGQGLEFLIYFQGNSAPDKSGLPSDRFSAERTGGSVSTLTIQRTQQEDSAVYLCASSLVRGEQYFGPGTRLTVT.

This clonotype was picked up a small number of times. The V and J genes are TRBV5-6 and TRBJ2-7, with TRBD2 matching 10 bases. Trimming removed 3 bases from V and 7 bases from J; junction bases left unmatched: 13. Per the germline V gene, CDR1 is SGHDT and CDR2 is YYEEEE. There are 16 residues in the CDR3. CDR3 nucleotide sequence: TGTGCCAGCAGCTATCTTGGGACTAGCGCGACGAAAGAGCAGTACTTC. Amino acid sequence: CASSYLGTSATKEQYF. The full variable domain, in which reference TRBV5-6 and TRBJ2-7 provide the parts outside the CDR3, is DAGVTQSPTHLIKTRGQQVTLRCSPKSGHDTVSWYQQALGQGPQFIFQYYEEEERQRGNFPDRFSGHQFPNYSSELNVNALLLGDSALYLCASSYLGTSATKEQYFGPGTRLTVT.

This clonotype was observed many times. CDR3: CSVTFRTGTYEQYF. CDR3 DNA sequence: TGCAGCGTAACCTTTAGGACAGGGACCTACGAGCAGTACTTC. This rearrangement joins TRBV29-1 to TRBJ2-7; 8 bases line up with TRBD1. CDR3 size: 14 residues. Per the germline V gene, CDR1 is SQVTM and CDR2 is ANQGSEA. V shed 6 bases, J shed 2 bases, and the junction held 9 bases outside the gene matches.

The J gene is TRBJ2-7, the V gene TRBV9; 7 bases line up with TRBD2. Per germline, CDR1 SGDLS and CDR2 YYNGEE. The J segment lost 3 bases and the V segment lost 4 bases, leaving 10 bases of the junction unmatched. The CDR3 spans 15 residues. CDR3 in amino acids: CASSPREGQNYEQYF. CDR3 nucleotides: TGTGCCAGCAGCCCGAGGGAGGGGCAGAACTACGAGCAGTACTTC.

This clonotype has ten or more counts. Written as DNA, the CDR3 is TGCAGTGCTAGAGATGGTACAGGGGGCAGGAAGACCCAGTACTTC. Translation: CSARDGTGGRKTQYF. This chain links TRBV20-1 with TRBJ2-5; 9 bases agree with TRBD1. Germline trimming cut 0 bases from V and 6 bases from J; bases unmatched to any gene: 8. This CDR3 has 15 amino acids. CDR1 is DFQATT, CDR2 SNEGSKA, per germline (reference sequence).

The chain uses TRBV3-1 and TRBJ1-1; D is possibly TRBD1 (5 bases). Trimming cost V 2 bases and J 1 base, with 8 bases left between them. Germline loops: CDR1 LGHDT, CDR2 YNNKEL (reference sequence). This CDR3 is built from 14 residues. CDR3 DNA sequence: TGTGCCAGCAGCCAAAATCAGGGGAACACTGAAGCTTTCTTT. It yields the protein CASSQNQGNTEAFF.

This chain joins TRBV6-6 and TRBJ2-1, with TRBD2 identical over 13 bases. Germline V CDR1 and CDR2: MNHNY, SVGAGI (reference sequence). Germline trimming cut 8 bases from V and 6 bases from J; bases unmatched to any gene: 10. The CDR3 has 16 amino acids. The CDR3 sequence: CASELAGGPSGNEQFF. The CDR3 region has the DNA TGTGCCAGCGAACTAGCGGGAGGGCCCTCGGGCAATGAGCAGTTCTTC.

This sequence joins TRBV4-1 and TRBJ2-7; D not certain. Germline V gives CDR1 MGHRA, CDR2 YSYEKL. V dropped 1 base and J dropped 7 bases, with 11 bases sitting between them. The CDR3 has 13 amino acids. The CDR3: CASSQVHVEEQYF. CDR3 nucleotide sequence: TGCGCCAGCAGCCAAGTCCACGTGGAGGAGCAGTACTTC.

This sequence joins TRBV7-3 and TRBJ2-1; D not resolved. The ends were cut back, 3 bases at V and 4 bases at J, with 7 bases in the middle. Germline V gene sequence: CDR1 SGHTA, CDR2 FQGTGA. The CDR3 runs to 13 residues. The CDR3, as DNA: TGTGCCAGCAGCTTGACAACTTACAATGAGCAGTTCTTC. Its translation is CASSLTTYNEQFF.

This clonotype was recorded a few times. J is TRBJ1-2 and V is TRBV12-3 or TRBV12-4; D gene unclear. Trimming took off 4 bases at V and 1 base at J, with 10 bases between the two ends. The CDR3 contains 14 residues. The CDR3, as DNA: TGTGCCAGCAGTTCTCGGACGGTTAACTATGGCTACACCTTC. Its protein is CASSSRTVNYGYTF.

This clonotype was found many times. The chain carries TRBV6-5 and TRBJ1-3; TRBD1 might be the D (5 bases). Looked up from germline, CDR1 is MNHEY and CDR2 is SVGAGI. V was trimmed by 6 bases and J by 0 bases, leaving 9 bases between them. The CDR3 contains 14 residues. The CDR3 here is CASRRGSSGNTIYF. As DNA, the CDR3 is TGTGCCAGCAGGCGGGGGTCCTCTGGAAACACCATATATTTT.